This T cell receptor beta chain was identified during a study of blood T cell repertoires in COVID-19. Produced via immunoSEQ multiplex PCR; TCRdb's table is partial and in-frame only. The sample has 250,000 to 350,000 clones, around 85% seen once. CDR1 and CDR2 (germline): SGHAT, FQNNGV. The CDR3 sequence is 15 residues long. V was clipped by 5 bases and J by 3 bases; unmatched bases: 7. The Seattle site enrolled patients during active infection and followed them longitudinally. The receptor was derived from a human donor with COVID-19, enrolled during active disease. The donor label of this sample is uncertain. The sample taken for sequencing was peripheral blood. V gene TRBV11-2 combines with J gene TRBJ2-3, with 8 bases lining up with TRBD1. The CDR3 DNA reads TGTGCCAGCAGCCCTATTAGGACAGGGACAGATACGCAGTATTTT. Amino acids: CASSPIRTGTDTQYF.